Detailed here is one TCR beta chain. Its antigen is undetermined. CDR3 length: 13 amino acids. CDR1 MNHEY and CDR2 SVGEGT come from the germline V gene. The V gene lost 8 bases and the J gene lost 4 bases, with 14 bases spanning the gap. This sample stems from a study of T cell repertoires in cytomegalovirus infection. TCRdb used MiXCR to reprocess the reads, holding one entry per CDR3 protein. The data show about 330,000 distinct CDR3 sequences, nearly 35% seen once. The sequence was obtained from a human donor in good health (CMV status not recorded). Some clones in this sample may be carry-over from other donors' samples. This material consisted of cultured PBMCs, taken from culture after CMV antigen stimulation. The rearrangement links TRBV6-2 or TRBV6-3 to TRBJ2-5, with D uncertain. In DNA form, the CDR3 reads TGTGCCAGCCATTTAGACTCTGGAGAGACCCAGTACTTC. Protein: CASHLDSGETQYF.